This TCR beta chain was captured in a study of cytomegalovirus exposure and HLA in healthy donors (dated by TCRdb to between 2016 and 2019). Study-wide context: According to an earlier analysis of around 600 of the donors, about 179 million T cells yielded some 120 million unique TCR beta sequences and about 300 Gb of sequence data. About 320 gigabases of sequencing data and 80 million or so unique TCR sequences were included in an early release covering around 600 HLA-typed donors. The genetic ancestry cluster associated with self-reported Caucasian donors included 81% of the approximately 410 genotyped donors. The study aimed to test whether cataloging public T cell receptors could reveal signatures of past pathogen exposure. Using immunosequencing, the study profiled T cell repertoires from 666 subjects and related those repertoires to cytomegalovirus serostatus. In addition to the first cohort of 666 subjects, a separate validation cohort of 120 different subjects was used. To predict cytomegalovirus infection status, the study combined high-throughput TCR immunosequencing, statistical association of individual TCRs with disease status, and machine learning. In a later analysis, previously published TCR beta repertoires from some 640 donors were re-analyzed and high-resolution HLA genotyping was added so that TCR occurrence patterns could be studied. Rather than drawing on any new phenotypic data, the later analysis identified candidate immune exposures from TCR beta sequences and the way those sequences occurred across donors. An earlier analysis of a few hundred of the donors applied high-throughput TCR beta sequencing to assess whether each TCR beta V gene segment acted as functional or pseudogenic. Alongside the repertoire data, information on donor age, sex, ethnicity and CMV serostatus was compiled. In a later genetic analysis, genome-wide SNP genotypes for about 65% of the roughly 670 donors were used, and that subset was treated as a discovery cohort. Every repertoire in the discovery cohort had been generated on one and the same sequencing platform. Both class I and class II loci were covered by HLA typing, at four-digit resolution. The number of donors typed differed by locus, with 629-630 for A, B, C, DRB1 and DQB1, around 500 for DQA1, 600 to 610 for DPA1, and 450 to 480 for DPB1. Because of strong linkage in the cohort, five DR-DQ haplotypes were treated as single units for association and clustering. Among some 400 genotyped donors of the cohort, an average of approximately 220,000 unique TCR beta nucleotide sequences was sequenced per donor, of which 15% to 20% were non-productive.

Libraries were prepared through the immunoSEQ multiplex PCR assay. The multiplex PCR relied on a mix of 60 forward primers for TCR Vbeta segments and 13 reverse primers for TCR Jbeta segments. The CDR3 region of rearranged TCR beta genes was amplified from genomic DNA with a multiplex PCR assay. The Illumina HiSeq System was used to sequence the amplified TCR beta libraries as 87-base-pair reads. Regarding the original processing steps: A later analysis tallied 75 million to 95 million unique TCR beta chains across the 650 to 750 repertoires, and about 12 million of those chains were shared by two or more donors. Raw reads were error-corrected and collapsed into unique sequences with a nearest-neighbor algorithm that merged closely related sequences to remove PCR and sequencing errors. To assign V, D and J gene segments, CDR3 sequences were aligned to IMGT reference sequences. For a sequence to be retained, at least a six-nucleotide match to both a V gene segment and a J gene segment was required. A rearrangement counted as productive if the CDR3 had no stop codons and remained in frame with V and J, and every other rearrangement counted as non-productive. Following IMGT convention, CDR3 was defined as the stretch from the second conserved V-encoded cysteine up to the conserved J-encoded phenylalanine. Sequences without an unambiguous match to a single V gene segment were excluded from the earlier analysis of several hundred of the donors. In an earlier analysis of approximately 560 of the donors, a V segment was called functional when productive rearrangements were above 56.7%, and segregating when the standard deviation between donors exceeded 5%. To diagnose cytomegalovirus status from the catalog of TCR beta chain sequences, a statistical classification framework was built. In a later analysis, TCR nucleotide sequences were compared against IMGT/GENE-DB human TR gene sequences so that V and J genes could be assigned. In a later analysis, CDR3 sequences and most-parsimonious VDJ recombination scenarios were assigned using the TCRdist pipeline. In a later analysis, each TCR beta chain was defined by its CDR3 amino acid sequence together with its V-gene family, and reads without a unique V-gene family were excluded. In a later analysis, several hundred highly shared, low-generation-probability nucleotide sequences were removed to address suspected cross-contamination and a sequencing artifact. In a later analysis, a clonal expansion index for each public chain was calculated from normalized within-repertoire ranks of inferred template counts. In a later analysis, generation probabilities were computed with a VDJ recombination model fitted to out-of-frame rearrangements, and the resulting probabilities were checked against IGoR. Hypergeometric tests were used in a later analysis to score TCR-TCR, TCR-HLA and TCR-CMV co-occurrence, with a repertoire-size bias correction applied to the TCR pairs. False discovery rates were estimated in a later analysis by permuting HLA or CMV assignments 20 times. In a later analysis, co-occurring TCRs were grouped using DBSCAN, with TCRdist sequence similarity added in when clustering inside HLA-allele-positive subsets. Repertoires with fewer than 30,000 or more than 120,000 public chains, plus five repertoires with anomalous nucleotide sharing, were excluded from co-occurrence clustering. Drawn from immuneACCESS, this table holds only the in-frame rearrangements with V and J called that TCRdb kept. Clones are partly lost; checked studies trace under half to an unresolved V gene and leave the rest unexplained. V and J calls and clone size are those listed in that table; D and trimming were worked out from the DNA. The sample table shows some 100,000 clones, and under 85% are seen once. The ten largest account for 7% to 9% of the sample.

Counted from cysteine to phenylalanine, this CDR3 has 16 amino acids. Only the CDR3 region is kept as DNA, spanning 48 bases read in frame from base 1. CDR1 and CDR2 were assigned from the germline V gene as KGHSH and LQKENI. V loses 3 bases at its end and J loses 3 bases; junction bases beyond the gene matches: 10. Worth noting for this clone: Its antigen is unknown. Base qualities were left out, and no much larger clone turns up one base away.

In total, more than 500 healthy bone marrow donors made up the cohort. At the time of sampling, all cohort members were nominally healthy, though unrecorded immune exposures were likely present. The donor was CMV seropositive and was included in the group of approximately 310 seropositive cohort members. Each donor provided a peripheral blood sample, and peripheral blood mononuclear cells were used for TCR beta sequencing. The Qiagen DNeasy Blood Extraction Kit was used to extract genomic DNA from the blood cell samples. What the study reported, not specific to this receptor: Linkage disequilibrium might explain the correlated functional status among segregating V segments, but an unknown experimental factor could not be ruled out. In a later analysis, several top co-occurrence clusters were reported to appear linked to parvovirus B19, influenza, CMV and Epstein-Barr virus. While some public TCRs were present in many individuals, most TCR sequences turned up only very rarely across donors. The cohort was sequenced for TCR beta chains only, and without alpha or paired-chain data the features that could be detected were limited. In an earlier analysis of some 540 of the donors, most TCR beta V segments appeared in productive rearrangements about 87% or about 30% of the time, broadly matching IMGT annotations. A later analysis found that HLA-associated TCR beta chains were more clonally expanded and had lower generation probabilities than equally common non-associated chains. Compared with the approximately 600-donor mean, donors in an Asian-associated ancestry cluster had fewer N-insertions in productive TCRs, according to a later genetic analysis. The sequencing pipeline was judged likely to have produced a cluster of highly shared sequence variants as a technical artifact. A later analysis found that TCR association rates varied across HLA loci, with DRB1 alleles showing the most associated TCRs and HLA-C alleles the fewest. In both the original and validation cohorts, the classifier was reported to diagnose cytomegalovirus status with high specificity and sensitivity. Assigning TCR associations to individual alleles was difficult when HLA alleles, especially DR and DQ, strongly co-occurred. Because HLA typing was unavailable for some donors at each locus, only the typed subset was used in association tests. A later genetic analysis associated a missense DCLRE1C variant with V-gene and J-gene trimming of TCR beta chains, and an independent cohort replicated the association. Because the 87-base-pair reads could not distinguish some IMGT-functional V segments, including TRBV6-2 and TRBV6-3, those segments were excluded. Because counts were too low, roughly 17 rarely observed V segments, including chromosome 9 orphons, were left out of the earlier analysis of 500 to 750 of the donors. Sequencing depth was assumed to be roughly uniform across donors in the presence/absence analyses, though that assumption may not hold. A further reported finding was that TCR beta sequences accurately predicted the HLA-A and HLA-B alleles for most subjects in the first cohort. A few of the identified cytomegalovirus-associated TCR beta chains were confirmed in vitro to be specific for cytomegalovirus antigens. According to the authors, the approach could potentially be generalized to other disease states and immunological phenotypes. The study listed 170 or so TCR beta chains as associated with cytomegalovirus. The only immune exposure information available for the cohort was CMV serostatus. In a later analysis, most CMV-associated TCR beta chains were found to appear HLA-restricted, with HLA associations seemingly driven largely by CMV exposure. Specific HLA alleles were associated with 16,951 TCR beta sequences at a false discovery rate of 0.05 in a later analysis.

This chain is built from TRBV18 and TRBJ1-1, with 7 bases matching TRBD1. The receptor's source is a woman aged 45-65 years in good health and CMV-seropositive. The material sequenced was PBMCs. For the CDR3, the sequence is CASSPQSTGLDTEAFF. The nucleotides are TGTGCCAGCTCACCGCAATCGACAGGGCTGGACACTGAAGCTTTCTTT. The full variable domain, with segments outside the CDR3 supplied by the reference TRBV18 and TRBJ1-1 proteins, appears as NAGVMQNPRHLVRRRGQEARLRCSPMKGHSHVYWYRQLPEEGLKFMVYLQKENIIDESGMPKERFSAEFPKEGPSILRIQQVVRGDSAAYFCASSPQSTGLDTEAFFGQGTRLTVV.